Listed below are T cell receptor beta chains from one sample, sequenced in a study of cytomegalovirus exposure and HLA in healthy donors. The assay was immunoSEQ multiplex PCR, and TCRdb's table has in-frame clones only and misses some. This table holds about 120,000 clones, approximately 80% found once. Sample: PBMCs. The receptor set was obtained from a female donor in good health and CMV-seronegative. The CDR3 runs from the conserved cysteine through the conserved F or W. Each record gives: CDR3 DNA, CDR3 protein, CDR3 length, J gene, D gene, clone size, V gene. A D gene is named only where the DNA matches it firmly. Not every row has a clone size; where given, it reads once, few, many or a size class.

TGCAGCGTTCTTCCTAGCGGGATCCAAGAGACCCAGTACTTC | CSVLPSGIQETQYF | 14 | TRBJ2-5 | TRBD2 | . | TRBV29-1
TGTGCCAGCAGCTGGGGCGGGGGGGCCGCGTTAAGCACAGATACGCAGTATTTT | CASSWGGGAALSTDTQYF | 18 | TRBJ2-3 | TRBD2 | . | TRBV7-2
TGTGCCAGCAGTGCACGGACAGGCGATCGGGAAGCTTTCTTT | CASSARTGDREAFF | 14 | TRBJ1-1 | TRBD1 | once | TRBV2
TGTGCCTGGAGTGAGGGGATTGGTAGCCACCAGCCCCAGCATTTT | CAWSEGIGSHQPQHF | 15 | TRBJ1-5 | . | . | TRBV30
TGTGCCAGCTCAAGACTCCCGGGACAGGGTCGTGTGGACACTGAAGCTTTCTTT | CASSRLPGQGRVDTEAFF | 18 | TRBJ1-1 | TRBD1 | once | TRBV18
TGTGCCAGCAGCCCTGATCCACAGTCCTACGAGCAGTACTTC | CASSPDPQSYEQYF | 14 | TRBJ2-7 | . | once | TRBV5-4
TGCGCCAGCAGCCAAGATAGACAGACTAACTATGGCTACACCTTC | CASSQDRQTNYGYTF | 15 | TRBJ1-2 | . | . | TRBV4-3
TGTGCCAGCACCGTGGACAGGGTCCTAGATACGCAGTATTTT | CASTVDRVLDTQYF | 14 | TRBJ2-3 | TRBD1 | . | TRBV7-8
TGTGCCTGGAGTGTTTCGGTTTACGAGCAGTACTTC | CAWSVSVYEQYF | 12 | TRBJ2-7 | . | . | TRBV30
TGTGCTAGTGGTTGGGGGGGACCTGACACTGAAGCTTTCTTT | CASGWGGPDTEAFF | 14 | TRBJ1-1 | . | . | TRBV12-5
TGTGCCAGTAGAAGAATTCCCGGGACAGCCACTATAGCTAACTATGGCTACACCTTC | CASRRIPGTATIANYGYTF | 19 | TRBJ1-2 | TRBD1 | few | TRBV19
TGTGCCAGCTCCCCTAGACCACAGGGGGCCGGCACTGAAGCTTTCTTT | CASSPRPQGAGTEAFF | 16 | TRBJ1-1 | TRBD1 | . | TRBV18
TGTGCCAGCTCACCACAGCAGGACAGCTACGAGCAGTACTTC | CASSPQQDSYEQYF | 14 | TRBJ2-7 | . | . | TRBV18
TGCACCAGCAGCCAAGATCACCCAGCGGCCTGGGAAGCTTTCTTT | CTSSQDHPAAWEAFF | 15 | TRBJ1-1 | . | . | TRBV1
TGTGCCAGCAGCTCCCGACTAGCGAGAGGCCAAGAGACCCAGTACTTC | CASSSRLARGQETQYF | 16 | TRBJ2-5 | TRBD2 | . | TRBV11-2
TGTGCCAGCAGCTTAACAGGGAATGAGCAGTTCTTC | CASSLTGNEQFF | 12 | TRBJ2-1 | . | . | TRBV7-9
TGTGCCAGCAGCTCTACTCGGACAGGGAGGGGGAAACTGTTTTTT | CASSSTRTGRGKLFF | 15 | TRBJ1-4 | TRBD1 | few | TRBV11-2
TGTGCCAGCAGCTTGGATCAGGGGGCGATTGATAGCTACACCTTC | CASSLDQGAIDSYTF | 15 | TRBJ1-2 | TRBD1 | . | TRBV5-6
TGTGCCAGCAGCTTGAAGGGAGCCAACACTGAAGCTTTCTTT | CASSLKGANTEAFF | 14 | TRBJ1-1 | . | . | TRBV5-4
TGTGCCAGCAGCTTACGGGACTACCAAGAGACCCAGTACTTC | CASSLRDYQETQYF | 14 | TRBJ2-5 | . | . | TRBV11-2
TGTGCCTGGAGCTACCCGGGTGGACTAGAGACCCAGTACTTC | CAWSYPGGLETQYF | 14 | TRBJ2-5 | . | few | TRBV30
TGTGCCAGCAGCTTCGGGATGGGGGCCTTTCGGAACGAGCAGTACTTC | CASSFGMGAFRNEQYF | 16 | TRBJ2-7 | . | . | TRBV11-2
TGTGCCAGCAGCCTCGCAGGGGCCAATTCACCCCTCCACTTT | CASSLAGANSPLHF | 14 | TRBJ1-6 | . | . | TRBV14
TGTGCCAGCAGCGTAGTCGGACTAGCGGGGGGGCTTGACACAGATACGCAGTATTTT | CASSVVGLAGGLDTDTQYF | 19 | TRBJ2-3 | TRBD2 | . | TRBV9
TGTGCCAGCAGTTATCGTGGCAGGGGGGAGGAAGCTTTCTTT | CASSYRGRGEEAFF | 14 | TRBJ1-1 | TRBD1 | . | TRBV6-4
TGTGCCAGCAGCTTGTGGGGCCAACGTGAAAAACTGTTTTTT | CASSLWGQREKLFF | 14 | TRBJ1-4 | . | once | TRBV5-4
TGTGCCAGTAGCGAGACAGGAACTAATGAAAAACTGTTTTTT | CASSETGTNEKLFF | 14 | TRBJ1-4 | . | . | TRBV19
TGTGCCAGCAGCCCCGGGGGGCGTGATGGCTACACCTTC | CASSPGGRDGYTF | 13 | TRBJ1-2 | . | . | TRBV6-5
TGTGCCTGGAGTGTATCCGGGAGGTCAGGAAACATTCAGTACTTC | CAWSVSGRSGNIQYF | 15 | TRBJ2-4 | TRBD2 | . | TRBV30
TGTGCCAGCTCACCACGACAGGGGGACGCCTACGAGCAGTACTTC | CASSPRQGDAYEQYF | 15 | TRBJ2-7 | TRBD1 | . | TRBV18
TGTGCCAGCAGTTACAGCGGACAGGAGACCTACGAGCAGTACTTC | CASSYSGQETYEQYF | 15 | TRBJ2-7 | TRBD1 | . | TRBV6-5
TGCAGCGTTGATGAGCGGGGGACTACGGACATTCAGTACTTC | CSVDERGTTDIQYF | 14 | TRBJ2-4 | TRBD2 | . | TRBV29-1
TGCGCCAGCATTACGACAGGGGACAACACTGAAGCTTTCTTT | CASITTGDNTEAFF | 14 | TRBJ1-1 | TRBD1 | . | TRBV10-1
TGTGCCAGCAGCTTAACAGCGGGGACAAATCAGCCCCAGCATTTT | CASSLTAGTNQPQHF | 15 | TRBJ1-5 | . | . | TRBV7-2
TGTGCCAGCAGTGAATCAGGGGGGCTAGCTAAGTATAGCTATGGCTACACCTTC | CASSESGGLAKYSYGYTF | 18 | TRBJ1-2 | TRBD1 | . | TRBV6-1
TGTGCCAGCAAGACAGGGGGGCAGCCCCAGCATTTT | CASKTGGQPQHF | 12 | TRBJ1-5 | TRBD1 | . | TRBV27
TGCGCCAGCAGCCCCGAGACAGGGTGGGACGAGCAGTACTTC | CASSPETGWDEQYF | 14 | TRBJ2-7 | TRBD1 | . | TRBV4-3
TGTGCCAGCAGCTTAAGACCCGACTGGGCCGGGACAGCAGACTACGAGCAGTACTTC | CASSLRPDWAGTADYEQYF | 19 | TRBJ2-7 | TRBD1 | once | TRBV5-5
TGTGCCAGCAGAATAGCAGACACCTTC | CASRIADTF | 9 | TRBJ1-2 | . | . | TRBV11-3
TGTGCCAGCAGTTTACTAGCTAGCGGGGGGGCCGGGGAGCTGTTTTTT | CASSLLASGGAGELFF | 16 | TRBJ2-2 | TRBD2 | . | TRBV27
TGTGCCTGGAACAGGGGTAGAGGCTATGGCTACACCTTC | CAWNRGRGYGYTF | 13 | TRBJ1-2 | TRBD1 | . | TRBV30
TGTGCCAGCGGGAGGGAGCGGGGGGACTCCTACAATGAGCAGTTCTTC | CASGRERGDSYNEQFF | 16 | TRBJ2-1 | TRBD2 | . | TRBV4-2
TGTGCCAGCAGCCTCACCTCGGGGGAAGATACGCAGTATTTT | CASSLTSGEDTQYF | 14 | TRBJ2-3 | . | . | TRBV9
TGTGCCAGCAGTGACAGGACAGATACGCAGTATTTT | CASSDRTDTQYF | 12 | TRBJ2-3 | . | few | TRBV6-1
TGTGCCAGCACCACAAACAGGGGATACGAGCAGTACTTC | CASTTNRGYEQYF | 13 | TRBJ2-7 | TRBD1 | . | TRBV2